Each of the 26 T cell receptor beta chains below was sequenced from the same sample in a study of cytomegalovirus exposure and HLA in healthy donors. The PCR had 60 Vbeta and 13 Jbeta primers. The protocol was immunoSEQ multiplex PCR, while the TCRdb copy is restricted to in-frame clones and leaves out a portion. The top ten clones hold 6% to 8.5% of a sample with 140,000 to 150,000 clones, roughly 71% of them seen once. The sequenced sample consisted of PBMCs. The receptor source for this set is a young man in good health and CMV-seronegative.

The chain joins TRBV7-6 to TRBJ2-7, with TRBD2 matching 11 bases. V was clipped by 1 base and J by 8 bases; unmatched bases: 7. This CDR3 contains 15 residues. CDR1 SGHVS and CDR2 FNYEAQ come from the germline V gene. The CDR3 sequence: CASSLVASGRYKQYF. The CDR3 bases are TGTGCCAGCAGCTTAGTAGCTAGCGGGAGGTACAAGCAGTACTTC.

The sample holds a few counts of this clone. The chain employs TRBV7-9 and TRBJ2-2; possibly TRBD1 for D (6 bases). Germline assignment: CDR1 SEHNR and CDR2 FQNEAQ (reference sequence). V lost 5 bases to trimming and J lost 4 bases, with 17 bases between them. The CDR3 runs to 16 residues. CDR3 DNA sequence: TGTGCCAGCAGCCCCCGGGGCGTGACAGGCACCGGGGAGCTGTTTTTT. Residues: CASSPRGVTGTGELFF. The full variable domain, completed using reference TRBV7-9 and TRBJ2-2, is DTGVSQNPRHKITKRGQNVTFRCDPISEHNRLYWYRQTLGQGPEFLTYFQNEAQLEKSRLLSDRFSAERPKGSFSTLEIQRTEQGDSAMYLCASSPRGVTGTGELFFGEGSRLTVL.

CDR3: CASSRDRATYEQYF. CDR3 in DNA: TGTGCCAGCAGCCGGGACAGGGCCACCTACGAGCAGTACTTC. The chain recombines TRBV6-5 with TRBJ2-5, with 9 bases fitting TRBD1. The DNA end is a closer match to TRBJ2-7, so the J assignment may be wrong. The CDR3 extends over 14 amino acids. Germline assignment: CDR1 MNHEY and CDR2 SVGAGI.

The chain recombines TRBV4-1 with TRBJ2-1, with TRBD2 matching 7 bases. V was clipped by 1 base and J by 4 bases; unmatched bases: 10. The germline CDR1 and CDR2 sequences are MGHRA and YSYEKL. The CDR3 has 17 residues. Written as DNA, the CDR3 is TGCGCCAGCAGCCAAGTGGCCCTGAGCGGGGTGTACAATGAGCAGTTCTTC. Translating it yields CASSQVALSGVYNEQFF.

The J gene is TRBJ1-2, the V gene TRBV6-5; D is uncertain. The CDR3 sequence is 12 residues long. Germline V lookup: CDR1 MNHEY, CDR2 SVGAGI. Trimming shortened V by 5 bases and J by 2 bases, and 6 bases separated the two germline ends. CDR3 sequence reads: CASSDRNYGYTF. CDR3 bases: TGTGCCAGCAGTGATCGGAACTATGGCTACACCTTC.

The rearrangement joins TRBV5-1 to TRBJ2-5; 10 bases map to TRBD2. The CDR3 has 14 amino acids. The V gene end was trimmed by 7 bases and the J gene end by 5 bases; junction bases not matched to a gene: 8. CDR1 and CDR2 (germline): SGHRS, YFSETQ. The CDR3 spells CASGSGRALETQYF. CDR3 DNA sequence: TGCGCCAGCGGCAGCGGGAGGGCCCTTGAGACCCAGTACTTC.

This clone was seen a few times. The V call is TRBV27, the J call TRBJ2-2, with 11 bases fitting TRBD2. The V gene's germline CDR1 is MNHEY and CDR2 SMNVEV (reference sequence). The trim removed 1 base at V and 2 bases at J, leaving 6 bases unmatched. This CDR3 has 18 residues. In DNA, the CDR3 is TGTGCCAGCAGTTTATGGGTAGCGGGAGGGCCTAACACCGGGGAGCTGTTTTTT. It is translated as CASSLWVAGGPNTGELFF.

CDR3 residues: CASSLAGGPRYNEQFF. The CDR3 DNA reads as TGTGCCAGCAGCTTAGCGGGGGGACCCCGCTACAATGAGCAGTTCTTC. The genes are TRBV7-9 and TRBJ2-1; perhaps TRBD2 as D (6 bases). V was shortened by 0 bases and J by 3 bases, with 12 bases between the two germline ends. The V gene's germline CDR1 is SEHNR and CDR2 FQNEAQ (reference sequence). The CDR3 has 16 amino acids.

This clone was detected only a few times. The chain joins TRBV6-5 to TRBJ2-3, with 12 bases matching TRBD2. This CDR3 spans 16 amino acids. V lost 0 bases, J lost 4 bases, and 2 bases stayed unmatched. Germline assignment: CDR1 MNHEY and CDR2 SVGAGI. Written as DNA, the CDR3 is TGTGCCAGCAGTTACTCCCCTAGCGGGAGGGCAGATACGCAGTATTTT. It specifies CASSYSPSGRADTQYF.

To note about this clone: The sample holds other DNA sequences that translate to the same CDR3. The V and J genes are TRBV28 and TRBJ1-1; D uncertain. Germline CDR1 reads MDHEN; CDR2 reads SYDVKM. The CDR3 length is 13 residues. Trimming removed 2 bases from V and 1 base from J, with 5 bases in between. The CDR3 reads CASSLRGNTEAFF. For the CDR3, the DNA is TGTGCCAGCAGTTTACGAGGGAACACTGAAGCTTTCTTT.

As regards this clone: Different DNA sequences within this sample yield the same CDR3. J is TRBJ2-1 and V is TRBV9; 9 bases line up with TRBD2. CDR3 length: 15 residues. V was clipped by 0 bases and J by 4 bases; unmatched bases: 2. Germline assignment: CDR1 SGDLS and CDR2 YYNGEE. CDR3 nucleotide sequence: TGTGCCAGCAGCGTAGGACTAGCGGAGTACAATGAGCAGTTCTTC. Translating it yields CASSVGLAEYNEQFF.

The CDR3 region has the DNA TGTGCCAGCAGCACGGGACAGGGCCGCGAGCAGTACTTC. This codes for CASSTGQGREQYF. The J gene is TRBJ2-7, the V gene TRBV28; the match to TRBD1 covers 9 bases. The ends lost 6 bases at V and 6 bases at J; junction bases unmatched: 6. CDR1 is MDHEN, CDR2 SYDVKM, per germline. The CDR3 totals 13 residues.

The rearrangement uses TRBV5-6 and TRBJ1-1; the match to TRBD1 covers 11 bases. Losses at the gene ends were 0 bases for V and 9 bases for J; bases not matched to a gene: 7. Germline V gene data show CDR1 as SGHDT and CDR2 as YYEEEE. This CDR3 is built from 15 residues. The CDR3 DNA reads TGTGCCAGCAGCTTGGGGACAGGGGGCGGGTTGAAAGCTTTCTTT. It yields the protein CASSLGTGGGLKAFF.

This chain links TRBV7-8 with TRBJ2-1; 10 nucleotides align to TRBD2. V shed 0 bases, J shed 9 bases, and the junction held 5 bases outside the gene matches. The germline CDR1 and CDR2 sequences are SGHVS and FQNEAQ. The CDR3 extends over 15 amino acids. The chain's CDR3 is CASSLALAGAGEQFF. DNA of the CDR3: TGTGCCAGCAGCTTAGCGCTAGCGGGAGCCGGTGAGCAGTTCTTC.

This clone has just one count. The rearrangement joins TRBV15 to TRBJ2-7, with D perhaps matching TRBD2 (5 bases). CDR3 size: 14 residues. V was trimmed by 6 bases and J by 0 bases, leaving 12 bases between them. Germline values: CDR1 LNHNV, CDR2 YYDKDF (reference sequence). The CDR3 protein is CATSGMGDSYEQYF. CDR3 DNA sequence: TGTGCCACCAGTGGAATGGGAGACTCCTACGAGCAGTACTTC.

The V gene is TRBV5-1, the J gene TRBJ1-4; weak D call: TRBD1 (6 bases). Germline CDR1 and CDR2: SGHRS and YFSETQ. This CDR3 is 15 amino acids long. Trimming took 2 bases from V and 7 from J, leaving 15 bases between them. This CDR3 is CASSLSGGGGEKLFF. Written as DNA, the CDR3 is TGCGCCAGCAGCTTAAGCGGGGGCGGTGGTGAAAAACTGTTTTTT.

Regarding this clone: At one end, the junction sequence differs from germline, possibly due to a read error. The V and J genes are TRBV2 and TRBJ2-6, with 12 nucleotides matching TRBD2. The CDR3 totals 19 residues. Per germline, CDR1 SNHLY and CDR2 FYNNEI. DNA of the CDR3: TGTGCCAGCAGTACCCCCACCCGACTAGCGGGGGAAGGGGCCAACGGCCTGACTTTC. Protein sequence: CASSTPTRLAGEGANGLTF.

The rearrangement links TRBV5-1 to TRBJ2-1; TRBD2 agrees at 7 bases. Germline values: CDR1 SGHRS, CDR2 YFSETQ. The CDR3 is made up of 13 amino acids. Trimming at V came to 2 bases and at J to 8 bases, leaving 4 bases not matched to a gene. As DNA, the CDR3 is TGCGCCAGCAGCTTCCGGGGGGAGGATGAGCAGTTCTTC. Translating gives CASSFRGEDEQFF.

V is TRBV30 and J is TRBJ2-1; D possibly corresponds to TRBD2 (5 bases). V was clipped by 5 bases and J by 0 bases, with 11 bases between them. The CDR3 extends over 14 amino acids. CDR1 is GTSNPN, CDR2 SVGIG, per germline (reference sequence). The CDR3 DNA follows: TGTGCCTGGTTGACGGGGAGCTCCTACAATGAGCAGTTCTTC. Translated, it gives CAWLTGSSYNEQFF.

This clone was recorded a few times. The J gene is TRBJ1-4, the V gene TRBV19, with D unresolved. The CDR3 spans 13 residues. V was shortened by 3 bases and J by 5 bases, with 7 bases between the two germline ends. Germline CDR1 reads LNHDA; CDR2 reads SQIVND (reference sequence). CDR3 nucleotide sequence: TGTGCCAGTAGTATTAGCCCGAATGAAAAACTGTTTTTT. Translating it yields CASSISPNEKLFF. The full variable domain, in which reference TRBV19 and TRBJ1-4 provide the parts outside the CDR3, is DGGITQSPKYLFRKEGQNVTLSCEQNLNHDAMYWYRQDPGQGLRLIYYSQIVNDFQKGDIAEGYSVSREKKESFPLTVTSAQKNPTAFYLCASSISPNEKLFFGSGTQLSVL.

The rearrangement links TRBV6-1 to TRBJ2-1; D unresolved. The CDR3 totals 16 residues. The V end lost 2 bases, the J end lost 5 bases, and 16 bases lay between the germline ends. From germline, CDR1 is MNHNS and CDR2 SASEGT. The CDR3, as DNA: TGTGCCAGCAGTGAATTGGTGAACAGCCCTAACAATGAGCAGTTCTTC. It translates to CASSELVNSPNNEQFF.

This chain joins TRBV28 and TRBJ1-5; no firm D call. The CDR3 totals 14 residues. Trimming cost V 3 bases and J 2 bases, with 8 bases left between them. CDR1 is MDHEN and CDR2 is SYDVKM in the germline V gene. The CDR3 reads CASSFENGNQPQHF. As DNA, the CDR3 is TGTGCCAGCAGTTTTGAGAACGGCAATCAGCCCCAGCATTTT.

This clone was seen only a few times. The V gene is TRBV7-9, the J gene TRBJ1-2, with 10 positions matching TRBD1. Trimming took 1 base from V and 8 from J; bases not matched to a gene: 10. From germline, CDR1 is SEHNR and CDR2 FQNEAQ (reference sequence). The CDR3 extends over 16 amino acids. The CDR3 DNA sequence: TGTGCCAGCAGCTTAGGAATCGGGACAGGGGATGGCGGCTACACCTTC. It yields the protein CASSLGIGTGDGGYTF.

The genes are TRBV27 and TRBJ2-5; 13 bases map to TRBD2. This CDR3 has 16 residues. Germline lookup yields CDR1 MNHEY and CDR2 SMNVEV (reference sequence). V shed 5 bases and J 5 bases; nucleotides not matched to a gene: 8. CDR3 DNA: TGTGCCAGCAGTCTCGGACTAGCGGGAGACGTGGAGACCCAGTACTTC. Its translation: CASSLGLAGDVETQYF.

The chain uses TRBV13 and TRBJ2-7, with 13 nucleotides matching TRBD2. The V gene's germline CDR1 is PRHDT and CDR2 FYEKMQ (reference sequence). This CDR3 has 17 residues. Germline trimming cut 6 bases from V and 6 bases from J; bases unmatched to any gene: 14. The CDR3 sequence is CASRPGLAGDSTREQYF. The CDR3 nucleotides read TGTGCCAGCAGGCCCGGACTAGCGGGAGATTCCACCCGCGAGCAGTACTTC.

This clone was seen once. The chain employs TRBV6-6 and TRBJ2-1; 7 bases line up with TRBD2. The CDR3 length is 15 residues. The V gene end was trimmed by 6 bases and the J gene end by 2 bases; junction bases not matched to a gene: 7. The germline gives CDR1 MNHNY, CDR2 SVGAGI (reference sequence). CDR3 sequence: CASSLADLAYNEQFF. The CDR3 bases are TGTGCCAGCAGCCTAGCGGATTTAGCCTACAATGAGCAGTTCTTC.